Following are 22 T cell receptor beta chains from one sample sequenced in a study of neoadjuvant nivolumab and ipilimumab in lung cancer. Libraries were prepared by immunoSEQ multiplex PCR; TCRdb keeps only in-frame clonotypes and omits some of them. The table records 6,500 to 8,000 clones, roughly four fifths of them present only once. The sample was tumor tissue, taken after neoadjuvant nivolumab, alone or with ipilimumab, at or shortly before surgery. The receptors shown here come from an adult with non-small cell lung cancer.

The CDR3 spells CASKTGTDYNEQFF. For the CDR3, the DNA is TGTGCCAGCAAAACCGGGACAGACTACAATGAGCAGTTCTTC. The rearrangement links TRBV6-1 to TRBJ2-1, with 7 positions matching TRBD1. This CDR3 region has 14 residues. The germline gives CDR1 MNHNS, CDR2 SASEGT. After removal of 7 bases from V and 3 bases from J, the junction contained 6 bases not matched to a gene.

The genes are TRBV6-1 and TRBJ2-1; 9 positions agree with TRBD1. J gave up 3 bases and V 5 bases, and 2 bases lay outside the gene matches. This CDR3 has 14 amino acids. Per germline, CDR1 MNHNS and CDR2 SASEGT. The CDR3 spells CASSRQGDYNEQFF. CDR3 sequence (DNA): TGTGCCAGCAGTCGACAGGGGGACTACAATGAGCAGTTCTTC.

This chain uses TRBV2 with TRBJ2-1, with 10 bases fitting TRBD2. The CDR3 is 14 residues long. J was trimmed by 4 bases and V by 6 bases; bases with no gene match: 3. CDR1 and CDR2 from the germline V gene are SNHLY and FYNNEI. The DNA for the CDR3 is TGTGCCAGCAGCTTACTAGCGGGATACAATGAGCAGTTCTTC. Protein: CASSLLAGYNEQFF.

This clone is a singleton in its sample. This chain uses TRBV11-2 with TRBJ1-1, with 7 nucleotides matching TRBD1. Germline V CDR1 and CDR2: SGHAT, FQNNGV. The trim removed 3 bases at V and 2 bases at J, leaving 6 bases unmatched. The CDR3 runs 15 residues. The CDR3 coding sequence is TGTGCCAGCAGCTTGTTGACAGGGACAAACACTGAAGCTTTCTTT. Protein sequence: CASSLLTGTNTEAFF.

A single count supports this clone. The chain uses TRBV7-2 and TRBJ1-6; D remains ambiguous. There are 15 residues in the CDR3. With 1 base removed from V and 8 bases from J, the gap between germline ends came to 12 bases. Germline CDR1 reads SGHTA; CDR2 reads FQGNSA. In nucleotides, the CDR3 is TGTGCCAGCAGCTTAGAGTCGGGGTTCGATTCACCCCTCCACTTT. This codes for CASSLESGFDSPLHF.

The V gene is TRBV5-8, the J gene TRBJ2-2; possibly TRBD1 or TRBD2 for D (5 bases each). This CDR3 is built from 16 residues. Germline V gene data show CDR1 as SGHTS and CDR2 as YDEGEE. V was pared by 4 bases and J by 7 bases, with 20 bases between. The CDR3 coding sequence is TGTGCCAGCAGCCGATACGTGGGAGTGCAGGGCGGGGAGCTGTTTTTT. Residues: CASSRYVGVQGGELFF.

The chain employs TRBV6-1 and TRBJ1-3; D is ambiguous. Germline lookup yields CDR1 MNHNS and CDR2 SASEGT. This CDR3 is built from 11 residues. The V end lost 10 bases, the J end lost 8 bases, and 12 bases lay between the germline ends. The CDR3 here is CATSPMDTIYF. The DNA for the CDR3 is TGTGCCACCTCACCGATGGACACCATATATTTT.

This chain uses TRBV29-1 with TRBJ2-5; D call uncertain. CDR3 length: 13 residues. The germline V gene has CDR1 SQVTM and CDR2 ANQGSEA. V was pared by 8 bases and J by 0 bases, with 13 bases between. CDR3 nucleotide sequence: TGCAGCTATCGGTCCGGGTACCAAGAGACCCAGTACTTC. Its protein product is CSYRSGYQETQYF.

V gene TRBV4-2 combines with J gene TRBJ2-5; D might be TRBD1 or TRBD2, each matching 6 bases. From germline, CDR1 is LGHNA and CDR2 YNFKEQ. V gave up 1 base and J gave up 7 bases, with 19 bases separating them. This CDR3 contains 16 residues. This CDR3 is CASSQGSLGGRGTQYF. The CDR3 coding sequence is TGTGCCAGCAGCCAAGGATCCCTGGGGGGCCGAGGGACCCAGTACTTC.

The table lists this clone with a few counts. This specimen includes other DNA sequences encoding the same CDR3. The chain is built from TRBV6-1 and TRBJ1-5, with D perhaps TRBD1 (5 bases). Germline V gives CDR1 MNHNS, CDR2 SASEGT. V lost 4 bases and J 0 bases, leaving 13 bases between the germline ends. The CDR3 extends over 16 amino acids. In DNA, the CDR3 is TGTGCCAGCAGTGGTCTAACAGGATATAGCAATCAGCCCCAGCATTTT. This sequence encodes CASSGLTGYSNQPQHF.

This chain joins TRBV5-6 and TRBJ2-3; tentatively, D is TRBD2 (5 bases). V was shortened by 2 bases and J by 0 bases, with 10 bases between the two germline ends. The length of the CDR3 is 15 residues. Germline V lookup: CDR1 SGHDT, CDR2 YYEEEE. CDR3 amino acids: CASSLGLISTDTQYF. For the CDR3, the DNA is TGTGCCAGCAGCTTAGGACTGATTAGCACAGATACGCAGTATTTT.

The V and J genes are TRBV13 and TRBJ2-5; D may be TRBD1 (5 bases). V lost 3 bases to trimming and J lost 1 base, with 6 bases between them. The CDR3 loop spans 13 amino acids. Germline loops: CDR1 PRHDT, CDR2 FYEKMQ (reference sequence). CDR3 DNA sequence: TGTGCCAGCAGCTTCAGGGTCCAAGAGACCCAGTACTTC. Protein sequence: CASSFRVQETQYF.

DNA of the CDR3: TGCAGCGCCCCGGGGGCAGGAGGCAATGAGCAGTTCTTC. Residues: CSAPGAGGNEQFF. V and J are TRBV29-1 and TRBJ2-1; D might be TRBD1 or TRBD2, each matching 6 bases. This CDR3 comprises 13 residues. CDR1 is SQVTM and CDR2 is ANQGSEA in the germline V gene. The V gene lost 7 bases and the J gene lost 6 bases, with 16 bases spanning the gap.

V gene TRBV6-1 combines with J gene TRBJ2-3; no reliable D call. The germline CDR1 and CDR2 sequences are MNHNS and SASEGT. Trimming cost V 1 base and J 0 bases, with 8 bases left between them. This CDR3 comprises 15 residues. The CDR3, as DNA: TGTGCCAGCAGTGAAGGTCCCCCTAGCACAGATACGCAGTATTTT. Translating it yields CASSEGPPSTDTQYF.

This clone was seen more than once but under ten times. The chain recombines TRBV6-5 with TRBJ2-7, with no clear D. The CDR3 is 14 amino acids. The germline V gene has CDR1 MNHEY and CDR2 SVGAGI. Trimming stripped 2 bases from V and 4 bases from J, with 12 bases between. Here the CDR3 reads CASSYGPTNYEQYF. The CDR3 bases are TGTGCCAGCAGTTACGGCCCAACTAATTACGAGCAGTACTTC.

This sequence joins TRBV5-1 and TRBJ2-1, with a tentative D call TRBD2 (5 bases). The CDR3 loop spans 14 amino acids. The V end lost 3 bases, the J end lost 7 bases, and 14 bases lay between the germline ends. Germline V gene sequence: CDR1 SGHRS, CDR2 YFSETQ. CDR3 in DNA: TGCGCCAGCAGCTCCCTCAACGAGGGTAATGAGCAGTTCTTC. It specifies CASSSLNEGNEQFF.

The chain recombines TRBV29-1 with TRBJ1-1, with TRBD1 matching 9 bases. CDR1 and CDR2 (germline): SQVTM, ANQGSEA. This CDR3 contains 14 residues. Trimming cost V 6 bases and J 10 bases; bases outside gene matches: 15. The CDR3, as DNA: TGCAGCGTCCCTTCCACAGGGGGCGTTCTGAGAGCTTTCTTT. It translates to CSVPSTGGVLRAFF. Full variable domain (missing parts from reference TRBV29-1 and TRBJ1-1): SAVISQKPSRDICQRGTSLTIQCQVDSQVTMMFWYRQQPGQSLTLIATANQGSEATYESGFVIDKFPISRPNLTFSTLTVSNMSPEDSSIYLCSVPSTGGVLRAFFGQGTRLTVV.

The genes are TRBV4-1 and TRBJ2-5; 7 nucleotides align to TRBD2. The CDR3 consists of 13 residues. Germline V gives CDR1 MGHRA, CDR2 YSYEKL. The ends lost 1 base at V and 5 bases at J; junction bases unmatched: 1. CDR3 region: CASSQGEGETQYF. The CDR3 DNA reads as TGCGCCAGCAGCCAAGGGGAGGGGGAGACCCAGTACTTC.

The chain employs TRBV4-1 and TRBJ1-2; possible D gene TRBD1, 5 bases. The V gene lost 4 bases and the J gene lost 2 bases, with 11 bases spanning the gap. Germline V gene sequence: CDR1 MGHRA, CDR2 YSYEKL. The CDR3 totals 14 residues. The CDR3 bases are TGCGCCAGCAGCCTCGGGACGGGGAACTATGGCTACACCTTC. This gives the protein CASSLGTGNYGYTF.

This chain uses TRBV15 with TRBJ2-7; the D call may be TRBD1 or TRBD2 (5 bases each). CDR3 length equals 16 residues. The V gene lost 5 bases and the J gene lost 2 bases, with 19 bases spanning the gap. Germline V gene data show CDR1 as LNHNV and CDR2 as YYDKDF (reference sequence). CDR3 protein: CATSSYPGTLPYEQYF. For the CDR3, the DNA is TGTGCCACCAGCTCCTACCCCGGGACGTTGCCCTACGAGCAGTACTTC.

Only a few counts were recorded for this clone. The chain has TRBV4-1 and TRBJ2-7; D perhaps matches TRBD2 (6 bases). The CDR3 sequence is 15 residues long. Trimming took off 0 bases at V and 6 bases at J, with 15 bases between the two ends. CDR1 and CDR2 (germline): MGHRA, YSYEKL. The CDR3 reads CASSQEDRGVAEQYF. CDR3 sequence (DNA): TGCGCCAGCAGCCAAGAGGATCGCGGGGTGGCCGAGCAGTACTTC.

For the CDR3, the DNA is TGTGCCAGCAGCGTAGCTCACAATGAGCAGTTCTTC. The encoded protein is CASSVAHNEQFF. The chain combines TRBV9 with TRBJ2-1; D gene unclear. V was trimmed by 0 bases and J by 5 bases, leaving 3 bases between them. The CDR3 covers 12 residues. Per the germline V gene, CDR1 is SGDLS and CDR2 is YYNGEE.